These 14 T cell receptor beta chains originate from one sample sequenced in a study of blood T cell repertoires in COVID-19. Using immunoSEQ multiplex PCR, the repertoire was profiled, and TCRdb retains in-frame clones only, with some absent. This sample carries about 20,000 clones, 90% of them seen once, and the ten largest clones take 2.5% to 3.5%. Sequenced input: peripheral blood. Receptors originate from a man in his 70s with acute or convalescent COVID-19.

The chain employs TRBV10-1 and TRBJ2-2; D is ambiguous. CDR1 WNHNN and CDR2 SYGVQD come from the germline V gene (reference sequence). CDR3 length equals 14 residues. The V end was cut by 6 bases, the J end by 6 bases, with 14 bases between. The DNA of the CDR3 is TGCGCCAGCAGACCGGGTCCCGGAGCCGGGGAGCTGTTTTTT. Amino acids: CASRPGPGAGELFF.

The rearrangement links TRBV5-4 to TRBJ2-1; possibly TRBD2 for D (5 bases). The V gene's germline CDR1 is SGHNT and CDR2 YYREEE (reference sequence). This CDR3 has 15 residues. With 4 bases removed from V and 1 base from J, the gap between germline ends came to 12 bases. In DNA, the CDR3 is TGTGCCAGCAGCCAGGTGCTAGCATCCTACAATGAGCAGTTCTTC. Its translation: CASSQVLASYNEQFF.

V gene TRBV5-5 combines with J gene TRBJ2-1; 7 bases agree with TRBD1. The CDR3 length is 16 residues. Trimming cost V 3 bases and J 0 bases; bases outside gene matches: 6. In germline, CDR1 is SGHKS, CDR2 YYEKEE (reference sequence). CDR3 sequence reads: CASSSQGSSSYNEQFF. In nucleotides, the CDR3 is TGTGCCAGCAGCTCACAGGGGTCCAGCTCCTACAATGAGCAGTTCTTC. Full variable domain (outside the CDR3, taken from reference TRBV5-5 and TRBJ2-1): DAGVTQSPTHLIKTRGQQVTLRCSPISGHKSVSWYQQVLGQGPQFIFQYYEKEERGRGNFPDRFSARQFPNYSSELNVNALLLGDSALYLCASSSQGSSSYNEQFFGPGTRLTVL.

CDR3 amino acids: CSASDRGRFNEQYF. The CDR3 DNA reads as TGCAGTGCGAGTGACAGGGGGCGTTTCAACGAGCAGTACTTC. The J gene is TRBJ2-7, the V gene TRBV20-1; 10 nucleotides agree with TRBD1. Germline V gives CDR1 DFQATT, CDR2 SNEGSKA (reference sequence). The CDR3 spans 14 residues. V lost 6 bases, J lost 5 bases, and 10 bases stayed unmatched.

V usage is TRBV29-1 and J usage is TRBJ2-5, with TRBD1 matching 9 bases. Germline CDR1 and CDR2: SQVTM and ANQGSEA. V was clipped by 4 bases and J by 4 bases; unmatched bases: 4. This CDR3 comprises 13 residues. This CDR3 reads CSVAGQGVETQYF. In DNA, the CDR3 is TGCAGCGTTGCGGGACAGGGAGTAGAGACCCAGTACTTC.

V is TRBV27 and J is TRBJ2-5; 10 bases align to TRBD2. The CDR3 has 17 residues. V gave up 5 bases and J gave up 5 bases; unmatched junction bases: 14. Germline CDR1 MNHEY, CDR2 SMNVEV (reference sequence). CDR3 sequence: CASSPPKGAGGPETQYF. The CDR3 coding sequence is TGTGCCAGCAGTCCACCCAAGGGAGCGGGGGGGCCGGAGACCCAGTACTTC.

The sample holds a few counts of this clone. The V gene is TRBV9, the J gene TRBJ2-6; no reliable D call. From germline, CDR1 is SGDLS and CDR2 YYNGEE. The V gene lost 2 bases and the J gene lost 0 bases, with 9 bases spanning the gap. CDR3 length: 16 residues. The CDR3 DNA reads as TGTGCCAGCAGCGTGTCGGGTAGCTCTGGGGCCAACGTCCTGACTTTC. It is translated as CASSVSGSSGANVLTF.

The chain links TRBV4-3 to TRBJ2-7; unclear D gene. From germline, CDR1 is LGHNA and CDR2 YSLEER. Trimming cost V 1 base and J 4 bases, with 8 bases left between them. The CDR3 contains 13 residues. The CDR3: CASSQASGYEQYF. As DNA, the CDR3 is TGCGCCAGCAGCCAAGCGTCCGGGTACGAGCAGTACTTC.

This clone was recorded a few times. The chain joins TRBV5-1 to TRBJ1-2; TRBD1 is a possible D gene (5 bases). CDR1 and CDR2 (germline): SGHRS, YFSETQ. The CDR3 consists of 15 residues. Trimming cost V 5 bases and J 4 bases, with 18 bases left between them. The CDR3, as DNA: TGCGCCAGCAGAGGGGCAGCCAACGGCCCCTATGGCTACACCTTC. Translated, it gives CASRGAANGPYGYTF.

The chain recombines TRBV9 with TRBJ2-2, with 7 bases matching TRBD1. The germline CDR1 and CDR2 sequences are SGDLS and YYNGEE. This CDR3 comprises 17 residues. Germline trimming cut 4 bases from V and 2 bases from J; bases unmatched to any gene: 11. CDR3 loop: CASSRRQGAINTGELFF. The CDR3 DNA reads TGTGCCAGCAGCCGACGACAGGGAGCAATCAACACCGGGGAGCTGTTTTTT.

A remark on this clone: A junction boundary mismatches the germline segment, possibly from a read error. The chain recombines TRBV28 with TRBJ1-6; D remains unclear. Germline V gives CDR1 MDHEN, CDR2 SYDVKM. This CDR3 is 14 amino acids long. CDR3 protein: CASSLPRENSPLHF. The CDR3 DNA follows: TGTGCCAGCAGTTTGCCGCGGGAAAATTCGCCCCTCCACTTT.

The V gene is TRBV14, the J gene TRBJ2-3; 11 bases align to TRBD2. The V and J ends lost 2 bases and 6 bases, in that order; junction bases with no gene match: 13. The CDR3 has 18 amino acids. CDR1 is SGHDN and CDR2 is FVKESK in the germline V gene. CDR3 bases: TGTGCCAGCAGCCAAAGGGGGAAGCGACTAGCGGGAATGGATACGCAGTATTTT. Encoded protein: CASSQRGKRLAGMDTQYF.

The genes are TRBV5-1 and TRBJ1-1; TRBD1 agrees at 12 bases. Germline V lookup: CDR1 SGHRS, CDR2 YFSETQ. V lost 3 bases to trimming and J lost 4 bases; unmatched junction nucleotides: 7. The length of the CDR3 is 16 residues. The CDR3, as DNA: TGCGCCAGCAGCTCACCGGGACAGGGGGCGCGCACTGAAGCTTTCTTT. It yields the protein CASSSPGQGARTEAFF. The variable domain in full, completed from reference TRBV5-1 and TRBJ1-1, reads KAGVTQTPRYLIKTRGQQVTLSCSPISGHRSVSWYQQTPGQGLQFLFEYFSETQRNKGNFPGRFSGRQFSNSRSEMNVSTLELGDSALYLCASSSPGQGARTEAFFGQGTRLTVV.

The V call is TRBV5-1, the J call TRBJ1-3, with a weak D call TRBD1 (5 bases). Germline V CDR1 and CDR2: SGHRS, YFSETQ. The CDR3 is made up of 14 amino acids. V was clipped by 4 bases and J by 4 bases, with 12 bases between them. The CDR3 loop reads CASSLDMYGNTIYF. The CDR3 nucleotides read TGCGCCAGCAGCCTGGACATGTACGGAAACACCATATATTTT.